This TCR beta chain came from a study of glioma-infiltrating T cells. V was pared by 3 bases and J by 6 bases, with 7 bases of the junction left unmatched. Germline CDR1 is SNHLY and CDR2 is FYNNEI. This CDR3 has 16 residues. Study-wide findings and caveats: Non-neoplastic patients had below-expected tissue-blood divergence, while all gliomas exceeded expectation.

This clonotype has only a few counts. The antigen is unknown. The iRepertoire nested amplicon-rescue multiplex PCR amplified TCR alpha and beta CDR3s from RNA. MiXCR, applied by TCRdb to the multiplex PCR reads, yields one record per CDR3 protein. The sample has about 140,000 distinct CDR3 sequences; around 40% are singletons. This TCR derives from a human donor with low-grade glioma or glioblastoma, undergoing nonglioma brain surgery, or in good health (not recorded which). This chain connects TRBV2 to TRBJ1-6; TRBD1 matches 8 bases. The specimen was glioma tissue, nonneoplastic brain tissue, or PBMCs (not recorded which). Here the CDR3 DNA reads TGTGCCAGCAGTGATACGACAGGGGCTCGTAATTCACCCCTCCACTTT. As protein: CASSDTTGARNSPLHF.